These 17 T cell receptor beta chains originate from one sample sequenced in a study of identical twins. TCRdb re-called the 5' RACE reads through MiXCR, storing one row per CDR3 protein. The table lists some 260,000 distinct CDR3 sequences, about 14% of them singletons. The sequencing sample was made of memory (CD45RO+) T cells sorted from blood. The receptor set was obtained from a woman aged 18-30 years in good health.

The CDR3 loop is CASSPSGGPYTGELFF. The CDR3, as DNA: TGTGCCAGCTCACCGTCTGGGGGACCTTACACCGGGGAGCTGTTTTTT. This sequence joins TRBV18 and TRBJ2-2, with D perhaps given as TRBD1 or TRBD2 (5 bases each). Between the trimmed V and J ends, which lost 3 bases and 3 bases, there was a span of 14 bases. Germline loops: CDR1 KGHSH, CDR2 LQKENI. This CDR3 has 16 residues.

Here the CDR3 reads CASSFRGYNEKLFF. The DNA for the CDR3 is TGTGCCAGCAGCTTCCGGGGCTATAATGAAAAACTGTTTTTT. J is TRBJ1-4 and V is TRBV7-8; D possibly corresponds to TRBD1 (5 bases). Germline loops: CDR1 SGHVS, CDR2 FQNEAQ. V was trimmed by 3 bases and J by 4 bases, leaving 9 bases between them. This CDR3 has 14 residues.

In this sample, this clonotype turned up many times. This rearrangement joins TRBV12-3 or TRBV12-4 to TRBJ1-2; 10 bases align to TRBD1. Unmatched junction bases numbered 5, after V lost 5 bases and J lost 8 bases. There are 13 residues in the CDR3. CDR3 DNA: TGTGCCAGCAGTGCGGGACAGGGGATCGGCTACACCTTC. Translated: CASSAGQGIGYTF.

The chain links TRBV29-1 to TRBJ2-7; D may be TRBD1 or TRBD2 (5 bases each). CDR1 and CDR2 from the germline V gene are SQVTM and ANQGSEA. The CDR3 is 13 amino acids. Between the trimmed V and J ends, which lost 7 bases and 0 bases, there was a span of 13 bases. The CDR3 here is CSATGTVSYEQYF. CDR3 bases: TGCAGCGCCACCGGGACGGTCTCCTACGAGCAGTACTTC.

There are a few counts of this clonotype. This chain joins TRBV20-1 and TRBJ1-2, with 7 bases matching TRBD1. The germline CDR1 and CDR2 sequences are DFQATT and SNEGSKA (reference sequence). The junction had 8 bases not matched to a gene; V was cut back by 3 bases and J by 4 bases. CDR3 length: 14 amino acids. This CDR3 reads CSARPTGFGYGYTF. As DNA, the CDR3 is TGCAGTGCTAGGCCGACAGGGTTTGGCTATGGCTACACCTTC.

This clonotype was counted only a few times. DNA for the CDR3: TGTGCCAGCAGTTTAGAGTGGGGCTCTGGAAACACCATATATTTT. Its protein is CASSLEWGSGNTIYF. The chain is built from TRBV12-3 or TRBV12-4 and TRBJ1-3; D ambiguous. The CDR3 covers 15 residues. V was pared by 1 base and J by 0 bases, with 7 bases between.

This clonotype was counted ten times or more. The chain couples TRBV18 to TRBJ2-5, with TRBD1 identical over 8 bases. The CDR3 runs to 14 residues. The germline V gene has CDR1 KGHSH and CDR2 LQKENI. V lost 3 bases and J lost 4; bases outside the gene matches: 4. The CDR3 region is CASSPIDRGETQYF. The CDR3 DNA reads TGTGCCAGCTCACCGATAGACAGGGGAGAGACCCAGTACTTC.

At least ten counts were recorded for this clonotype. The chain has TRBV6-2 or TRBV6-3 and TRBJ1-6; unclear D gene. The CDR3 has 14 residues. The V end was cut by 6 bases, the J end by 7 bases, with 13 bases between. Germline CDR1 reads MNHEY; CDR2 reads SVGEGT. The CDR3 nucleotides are TGTGCCAGCAGCCCGGGATCACAGAATTCACCCCTCCACTTT. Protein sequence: CASSPGSQNSPLHF.

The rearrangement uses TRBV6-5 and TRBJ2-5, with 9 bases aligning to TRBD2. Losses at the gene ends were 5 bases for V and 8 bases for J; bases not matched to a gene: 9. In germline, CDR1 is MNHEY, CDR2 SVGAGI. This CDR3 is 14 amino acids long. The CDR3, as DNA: TGTGCCAGCAGTATACTAGCGGGCGTGATAACCCAGTACTTC. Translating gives CASSILAGVITQYF.

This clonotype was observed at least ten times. The CDR3 loop is CSASRQGVSYEQYF. CDR3 DNA: TGCAGTGCTTCCCGACAGGGTGTCTCCTACGAGCAGTACTTC. The rearrangement joins TRBV20-1 to TRBJ2-7, with 7 bases fitting TRBD1. The CDR3 runs to 14 residues. V trimming: 5 bases; J trimming: 0 bases; junction bases outside the gene matches: 7. Germline-derived CDR1 and CDR2 are DFQATT and SNEGSKA (reference sequence).

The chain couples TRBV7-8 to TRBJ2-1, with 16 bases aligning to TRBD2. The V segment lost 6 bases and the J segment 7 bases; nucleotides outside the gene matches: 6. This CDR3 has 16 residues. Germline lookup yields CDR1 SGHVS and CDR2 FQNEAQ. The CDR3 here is CASSSSGLAGGNEQFF. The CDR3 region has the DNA TGTGCCAGCAGTTCCTCGGGACTAGCGGGGGGGAATGAGCAGTTCTTC.

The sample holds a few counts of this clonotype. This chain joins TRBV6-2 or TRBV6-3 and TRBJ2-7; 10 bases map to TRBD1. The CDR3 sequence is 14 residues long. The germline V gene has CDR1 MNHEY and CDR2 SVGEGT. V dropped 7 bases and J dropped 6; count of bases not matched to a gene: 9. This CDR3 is CASKDGTGVPEQYF. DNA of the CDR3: TGTGCCAGCAAGGACGGGACAGGGGTTCCCGAGCAGTACTTC.

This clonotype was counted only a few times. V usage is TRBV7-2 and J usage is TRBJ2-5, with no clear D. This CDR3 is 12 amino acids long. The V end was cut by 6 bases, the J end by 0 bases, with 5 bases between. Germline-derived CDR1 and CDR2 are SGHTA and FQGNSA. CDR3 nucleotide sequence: TGTGCCAGCAGGCCAGACCAAGAGACCCAGTACTTC. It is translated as CASRPDQETQYF.

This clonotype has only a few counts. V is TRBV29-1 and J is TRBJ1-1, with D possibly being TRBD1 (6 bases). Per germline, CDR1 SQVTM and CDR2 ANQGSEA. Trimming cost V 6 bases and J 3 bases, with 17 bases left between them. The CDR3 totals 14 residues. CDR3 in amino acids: CSVRQDLTYTEAFF. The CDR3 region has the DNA TGCAGCGTGAGACAGGATCTAACATACACTGAAGCTTTCTTT. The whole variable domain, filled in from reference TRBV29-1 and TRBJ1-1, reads SAVISQKPSRDICQRGTSLTIQCQVDSQVTMMFWYRQQPGQSLTLIATANQGSEATYESGFVIDKFPISRPNLTFSTLTVSNMSPEDSSIYLCSVRQDLTYTEAFFGQGTRLTVV.

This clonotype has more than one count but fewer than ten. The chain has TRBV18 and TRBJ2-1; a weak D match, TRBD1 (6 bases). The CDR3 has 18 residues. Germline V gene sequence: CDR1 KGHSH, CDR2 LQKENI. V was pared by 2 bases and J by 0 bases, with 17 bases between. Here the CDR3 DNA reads TGTGCCAGCTCACCAAAGGGACAACCCCGGAGCTCCTACAATGAGCAGTTCTTC. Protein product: CASSPKGQPRSSYNEQFF.

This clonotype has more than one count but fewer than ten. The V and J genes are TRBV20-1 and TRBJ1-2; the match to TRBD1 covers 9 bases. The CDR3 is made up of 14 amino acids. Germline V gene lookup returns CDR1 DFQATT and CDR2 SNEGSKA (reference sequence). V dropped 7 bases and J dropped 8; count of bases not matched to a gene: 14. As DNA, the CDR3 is TGCAGTGTACCATATGCCGGGACAGGGCAGGGCTACACCTTC. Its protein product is CSVPYAGTGQGYTF.

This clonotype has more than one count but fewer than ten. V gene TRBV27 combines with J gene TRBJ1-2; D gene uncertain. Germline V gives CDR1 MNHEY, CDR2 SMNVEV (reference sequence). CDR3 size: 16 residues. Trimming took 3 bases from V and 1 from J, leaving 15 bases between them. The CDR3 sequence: CASSFDPSPVNYGYTF. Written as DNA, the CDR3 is TGTGCCAGCAGTTTCGACCCGTCACCTGTTAACTATGGCTACACCTTC.